Listed below are T cell receptor beta chains from one sample, sequenced in a study of blood T cells in healthy people across ages. TCRdb reprocessed the 5' RACE reads with MiXCR, giving one entry per CDR3 protein. This table holds 800,000 or so distinct CDR3 sequences, roughly 25% found once. Another study also made use of these data, one on T cells of mothers and their children.

Sequencing was carried out using blood. The source of these receptors is a boy between 10 and 17 years old in good health. Each CDR3 is given with its conserved first and last residue. D genes are given only for firm matches. The listing skips clone size in some rows; elsewhere it reads once, few, many or a size class.

>NA|TRBV12-5|NA|TRBJ2-6
TGTGCTAGTGGTCCCTGGGCAGAACCTCTTTCAGGGTCTGGGGCCAACGTCCTGACTTTC
CASGPWAEPLSGSGANVLTF
>TRBD1|TRBV29-1|NA|TRBJ2-7
TGCAGCGTTGTGATGCCGGGACAGGAAACCTACGAGCAGTACTTC
CSVVMPGQETYEQYF
>NA|TRBV18|few|TRBJ2-1
TGTGCCAGCTCACCACGAGGGGGGACCGCGAAGGACAATGAGCAGTTCTTC
CASSPRGGTAKDNEQFF
>TRBD2|TRBV20-1|once|TRBJ2-5
TGCAGTGCTAGTCTCAGCGGGAGACAAGAGACCCAGTACTTC
CSASLSGRQETQYF
>NA|TRBV29-1|NA|TRBJ2-5
TGCAGCGCCGGGTGGCGGTTACAAGAGACCCAGTACTTC
CSAGWRLQETQYF
>TRBD2|TRBV20-1|NA|TRBJ2-7
TGCAGTGCCTTCAGGGGGACTAGCGGCTCCCTCGAGCAGTACTTC
CSAFRGTSGSLEQYF
>NA|TRBV28|NA|TRBJ1-4
TGTGCCAGCAGTTTCCCAGGGAGGAGGGAAAAACTGTTTTTT
CASSFPGRREKLFF
>NA|TRBV5-1|few|TRBJ2-5
TGCGCCAGCAGCTTGAGTTCTGGAGTCCAAGAGACCCAGTACTTC
CASSLSSGVQETQYF
>NA|TRBV7-3|NA|TRBJ2-3
TGTGCCAGCAGCCACCACAGCGGGAGCACAGATACGCAGTATTTT
CASSHHSGSTDTQYF
>NA|TRBV28|NA|TRBJ1-4
TGTGCCAGCAGCAATAAGCCAACAGGGTTTGGTAATGAAAAACTGTTTTTT
CASSNKPTGFGNEKLFF
>TRBD2|TRBV5-6|NA|TRBJ2-1
TGTGCCAGCAGCCGCGTTCATCCTACTGGGACTAGCGGGAGCAATGAGCAGTTCTTC
CASSRVHPTGTSGSNEQFF
>NA|TRBV7-9|NA|TRBJ2-7
TGTGCCAGCAGTTCTGTACCCTCACCCTACGAGCAGTACTTC
CASSSVPSPYEQYF
>NA|TRBV7-2|NA|TRBJ2-3
TGTGCCAGCAGCTTAGGGACGTTGAGCACAGATACGCAGTATTTT
CASSLGTLSTDTQYF
>NA|TRBV5-6|few|TRBJ1-2
TGTGCCAGCAGTTATGTGGACTATGGCTACACCTTC
CASSYVDYGYTF
>NA|TRBV20-1|many|TRBJ2-7
TGCAGTGCTAGTACAGGGAACTCCTACGAGCAGTACTTC
CSASTGNSYEQYF